This T cell receptor (beta chain) is drawn from a study of shared clonotypes between healthy human individuals (TCRdb year 2020). Broadly, across the study: The cohort comprised a couple of women and a few men aged 18 to 49 years. Leukapheresis yielded between about 0.94 and 8.9 billion PBMCs per donor. For each donor, CD4 naive and CD4 memory were each run on three plates, CD8 naive on two plates, and CD8 memory on one plate. To increase sequencing depth and limit assay-specific biases, TCR repertoire library preparation and sequencing were carried out by different laboratories using diverse techniques. To estimate repertoire size and how much clonotype sharing occurs between individuals, the study deeply sequenced the blood TCR repertoires of about five healthy adults.

The donors were healthy, HIV-negative adults who had no recently reported acute infections or vaccinations. All donors were Caucasian adults living in Nashville, Tennessee, USA. CD8 memory samples consisted of magnetically selected CD45RO+ cells combined with CCR7-negative CD45RA+ effector memory (TemRA) cells. Blood was obtained by leukapheresis, after which PBMCs were separated by Ficoll-Histopaque density gradient centrifugation and cryopreserved in liquid nitrogen vapor phase. Purity and quantity of every magnetically sorted T cell population were checked by analytical flow cytometry. From each sorted fraction, genomic DNA was isolated and quantified by UV absorbance on a Nanodrop 2000c. Via the germline V gene, CDR1 is SGHRS and CDR2 YFSETQ. Including cysteine and phenylalanine, the CDR3 has 16 amino acids. Only CDR3 DNA is held: 48 bases, read in frame from base 1. After removal of 0 bases from V and 13 bases from J, the junction retains 9 bases not matched to a gene.

What the study reported, not specific to this receptor: Pairwise subsampling led to the expectation that sequencing depth would affect the degree of clonotype sharing among donors. Even with the large sequencing depth, rarefaction of the sorted-subset datasets indicated that sequencing was incomplete. Sampling was restricted to blood, and TCR repertoires in tissues likely differ from the TCR repertoires found in blood. Estimated clonotype richness was generally larger for naive than for memory subsets. Approximately 5% of naive CD4, around 3.5% of naive CD8, 2.3% of memory CD4, and 0.4% of memory CD8 clonotypes were shared across several donors. Clonotypes shared by all four sorted-subset donors showed higher generation probabilities than non-shared clonotypes. The genetic and exposure-history diversity represented was limited by the small number of donors.

This clone has a handful of counts. Its antigen has not been determined. Base qualities are missing; no much larger clone stands one base away. Using the deep immunoSEQ assay, TCR CDR3 regions were amplified from genomic DNA by multiplex PCR. Genomic DNA extracted from each cell subset was distributed evenly over all wells of several immunoSEQ 96-well plates, and each plate served as one replicate. Each replicate PCR for sorted subsets received approximately 220 ng genomic DNA, equal to roughly 30,000 T cell genomes. Purified libraries were measured with a Qubit 3.0 fluorometer, size-checked on a Bioanalyzer 2100, and measured again with the KAPA Library Quantification kit. Every immunoSEQ 96-well plate was sequenced on a separate single-read 150-cycle Illumina NextSeq 550 flow cell. Per the authors' processing: Because the immunoSEQ output held only junctional sequences and lacked quality scores, the filtering could not match the filtering applied to full-length reads. Sequences were annotated with PyIR, a Python wrapper for IgBLAST v1.9, and V/J genes and CDR3 were assigned using IMGT germline references. Reads with weak V/J assignments (E-value above 1e-6), missing CDR3, stop codons, out-of-frame junctions, or ambiguous translated residues were removed. V3J clonotypes were defined as sequences sharing an identical inferred V gene, J gene, and CDR3 amino acid sequence. Percentage overlap between repertoires was computed as shared unique clonotypes divided by the size of the smaller repertoire. Repertoire richness was assessed with RTK rarefaction, the Chao1 estimator, and Recon v2.1 estimates of unobserved clonotypes. For all TCRbeta clonotypes obtained by the gDNA method from a few donors, generation probabilities were computed with OLGA. The table comes from immuneACCESS by way of TCRdb, which keeps in-frame sequences with V and J called. Part of the clones is missing from these tables; in studies checked, under half for an unresolved V gene and the rest for unknown reasons. V, J and clone size reflect that table, while D and trimming were determined from the DNA. Counted in this sample were 85,000 to 100,000 clones; 68% of them appeared once. Roughly 50% of the sample comes from the top ten.

This chain is built from TRBV5-1 and TRBJ2-1; 14 central bases correspond to TRBD2. This clonotype was obtained from a man aged 25-45 years in good health. Sequenced input: memory CD8+ T cells sorted from blood. In the paper's terms, the cell subset or site label means: CD45RO+ cells pooled with CCR7-negative TemRA cells. The CDR3 protein is CASSLDTGLAGVVQFF. The DNA sequence reads TGCGCCAGCAGCTTGGACACGGGACTAGCGGGAGTGGTTCAGTTCTTC.